This T cell receptor beta chain was obtained from a study of blood T cell repertoires in COVID-19 (TCRdb year 2020). Turning to the overall study: Samples from collaborators originated in the United States, Italy and Spain and spanned both the acute and convalescent phases of COVID-19. Samples were obtained from the ongoing ImmuneRACE study (first 160 participants) and from over a thousand subjects provided by 6 global collaborators. Nearly every sample came with metadata listing a de-identified subject ID, COVID-19 status, age in years and sex. The repertoires were released in a freely available public database meant as a resource for research on the immune response to SARS-CoV-2. Where HLA class I and class II types were available, the types were taken from metadata supplied by the sample provider, not from assay-based typing. Subjects who had been exposed to COVID-19, were actively infected with it, or had recovered from it provided the deeply sampled blood TCRbeta repertoires that made up the dataset. The prospective study material was composed of cDNA or gDNA derived from T cells, B-cell-depleted T cells, or PBMCs. Overall results and qualifications from the work: The quantity of clinical and demographic metadata differed by source and by participant and was supplied without curation.

This clone was recorded only once. The clone's antigen remains unknown. No clone much larger than this one lies a single base away; base qualities are absent. Trimming leaves V shorter by 7 bases and J shorter by 3 bases, with the junction holding 4 bases beyond the gene matches. According to the germline V gene (reference sequence), CDR1 reads SGHKS and CDR2 reads YYEKEE. The CDR3 covers 13 residues, taking in both the cysteine and the phenylalanine. Just CDR3 DNA is preserved here, 39 bases in frame from base 1. TCRbeta CDR3 regions were amplified from genomic DNA by means of the immunoSEQ Assay, a bias-controlled multiplex PCR. The study's processing was this. The number of nucleated cells in each sample was estimated from the amplification of reference gene primers within the assay. To quantify the absolute abundance of each unique TCRbeta CDR3 rearrangement, sequence reads were collapsed and filtered. Productive Simpson clonality was computed per sample as the square root of Simpson's diversity index over productive rearrangements. This is the immuneACCESS table as TCRdb keeps it, with only in-frame sequences that have V and J called. A part of the clones is gone; compared with another copy, unresolved V genes explain less than half, and the rest is unexplained. That table furnishes V, J and clone size, whereas the DNA furnished D and trimming. In this sample the table shows about 180,000 clones, 81% of which occur a single time. Approximately 5.1% of the sample belongs to the ten largest clones.

Participants in the prospective study were aged roughly 18 to 100 years, lived in 20 to 30 United States geographic areas, and enrolled through a virtual design. In the prospective study, participants were assigned to cohorts based on the clinical history participants reported in a screening survey and a study questionnaire. Each participant in the prospective study had whole blood, serum and a nasopharyngeal or oropharyngeal swab collected by mobile phlebotomists. Prospective study participants could optionally give additional blood draws and questionnaires over a roughly two-month period. Before DNA extraction, prospective study blood samples were shipped either frozen or at room temperature.

Recombination linked TRBV5-5 to TRBJ2-1, and 7 junction bases match TRBD2. This receptor was obtained from a woman aged 40-49 years with acute COVID-19. Material: PBMCs or T cells enriched from blood (not recorded which). For the CDR3, the sequence is CASRDYVYNEQFF. In nucleotide form, the sequence is TGTGCCAGCCGGGACTACGTCTACAATGAGCAGTTCTTC.